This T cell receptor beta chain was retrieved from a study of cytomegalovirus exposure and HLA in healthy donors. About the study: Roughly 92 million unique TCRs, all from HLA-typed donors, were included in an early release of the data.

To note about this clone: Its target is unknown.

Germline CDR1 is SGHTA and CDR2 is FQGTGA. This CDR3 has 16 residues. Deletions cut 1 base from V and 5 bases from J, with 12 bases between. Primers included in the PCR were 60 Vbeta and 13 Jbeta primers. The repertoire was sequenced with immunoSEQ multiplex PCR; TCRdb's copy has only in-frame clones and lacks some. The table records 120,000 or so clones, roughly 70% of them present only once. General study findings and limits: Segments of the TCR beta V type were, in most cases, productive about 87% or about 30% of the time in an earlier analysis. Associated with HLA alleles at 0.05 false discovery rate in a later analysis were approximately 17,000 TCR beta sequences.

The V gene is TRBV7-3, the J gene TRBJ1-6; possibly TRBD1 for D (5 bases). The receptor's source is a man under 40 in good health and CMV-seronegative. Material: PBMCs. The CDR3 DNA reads TGTGCCAGCAGCTTAATCGGGGGAGGCAATAATTCACCCCTCCACTTT. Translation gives CASSLIGGGNNSPLHF.